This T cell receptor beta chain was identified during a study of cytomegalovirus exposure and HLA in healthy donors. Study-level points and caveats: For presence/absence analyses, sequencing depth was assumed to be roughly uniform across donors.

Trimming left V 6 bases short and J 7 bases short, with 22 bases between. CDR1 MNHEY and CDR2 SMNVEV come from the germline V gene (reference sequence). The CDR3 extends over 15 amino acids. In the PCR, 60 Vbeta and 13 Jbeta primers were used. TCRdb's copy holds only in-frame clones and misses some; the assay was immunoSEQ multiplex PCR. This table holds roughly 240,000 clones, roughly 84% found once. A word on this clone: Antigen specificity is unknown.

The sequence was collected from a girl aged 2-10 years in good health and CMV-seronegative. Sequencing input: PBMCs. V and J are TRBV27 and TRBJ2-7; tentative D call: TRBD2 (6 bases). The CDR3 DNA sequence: TGTGCCAGCAGAGGGACCGACCGGGCGGCGGGAGAGCAGTACTTC. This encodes CASRGTDRAAGEQYF.